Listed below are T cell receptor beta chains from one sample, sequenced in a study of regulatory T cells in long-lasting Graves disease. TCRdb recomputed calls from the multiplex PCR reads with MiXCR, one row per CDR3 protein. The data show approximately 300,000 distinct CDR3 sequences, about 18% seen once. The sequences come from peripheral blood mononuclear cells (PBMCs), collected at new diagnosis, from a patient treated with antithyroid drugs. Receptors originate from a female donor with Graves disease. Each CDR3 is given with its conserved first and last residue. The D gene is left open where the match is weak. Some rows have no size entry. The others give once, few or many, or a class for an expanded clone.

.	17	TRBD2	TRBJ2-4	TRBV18	TGTGCCAGCTCCCTGATTCTAGCGGGAGATGCCAAAAACATTCAGTACTTC	CASSLILAGDAKNIQYF
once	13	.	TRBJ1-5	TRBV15	TGTGCCACCAGCAAGGGAGCAGATCAGCCCCAGCATTTT	CATSKGADQPQHF
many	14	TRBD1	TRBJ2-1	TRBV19	TGTGCCAGTAGTATCGGGACAGCCTACAATGAGCAGTTCTTC	CASSIGTAYNEQFF
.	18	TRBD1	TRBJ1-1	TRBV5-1	TGCGCCAGCAGCTCCCCCGGGGGACAGGGGCTGATGAACACTGAAGCTTTCTTT	CASSSPGGQGLMNTEAFF
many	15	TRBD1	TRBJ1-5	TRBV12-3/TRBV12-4	TGTGCCAGCAGCTCCGATGGACAGGACAATCAGCCCCAGCATTTT	CASSSDGQDNQPQHF
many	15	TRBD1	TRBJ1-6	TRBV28	TGTGCCAGCAGTTTACGGGACAGGGGGGACTCACCCCTCCACTTT	CASSLRDRGDSPLHF
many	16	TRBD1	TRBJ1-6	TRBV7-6	TGTGCCAGCAGCTTTGGATTAGGGACAGGGAATTCACCCCTCCACTTT	CASSFGLGTGNSPLHF
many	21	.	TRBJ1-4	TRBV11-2	TGTGCCAGCAGCTCCCACCGCATTGGCAGCCAAATCGGATTAACTAATGAAAAACTGTTTTTT	CASSSHRIGSQIGLTNEKLFF
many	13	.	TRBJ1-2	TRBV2	TGTGCCAGCAGGTGGGACTCGGACTATGGCTACACCTTC	CASRWDSDYGYTF
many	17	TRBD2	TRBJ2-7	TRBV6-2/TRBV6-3	TGTGCCAGCAGTGAAACATTCATATGGGCGGGAGCCTACGAGCAGTACTTC	CASSETFIWAGAYEQYF
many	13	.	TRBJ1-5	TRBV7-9	TGTGCCAGCAGCTTTGGGATCGGGCAGCCCCAGCATTTT	CASSFGIGQPQHF
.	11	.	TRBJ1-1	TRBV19	TGTGCCAGCCAGGGGCACACTGAAGCTTTCTTT	CASQGHTEAFF
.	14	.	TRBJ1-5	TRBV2	TGTGCCAGCAGTGAAACTACGGGCTTTGGACCCCAGCATTTT	CASSETTGFGPQHF
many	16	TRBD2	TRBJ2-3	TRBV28	TGTGCCAGCAAGGTGCTCTTAGCGGGAGCGGGAGATACGCAGTATTTT	CASKVLLAGAGDTQYF
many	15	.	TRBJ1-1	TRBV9	TGTGCCAGCAGCGAGGCCGACAGCTTGGGAACTGAAGCTTTCTTT	CASSEADSLGTEAFF